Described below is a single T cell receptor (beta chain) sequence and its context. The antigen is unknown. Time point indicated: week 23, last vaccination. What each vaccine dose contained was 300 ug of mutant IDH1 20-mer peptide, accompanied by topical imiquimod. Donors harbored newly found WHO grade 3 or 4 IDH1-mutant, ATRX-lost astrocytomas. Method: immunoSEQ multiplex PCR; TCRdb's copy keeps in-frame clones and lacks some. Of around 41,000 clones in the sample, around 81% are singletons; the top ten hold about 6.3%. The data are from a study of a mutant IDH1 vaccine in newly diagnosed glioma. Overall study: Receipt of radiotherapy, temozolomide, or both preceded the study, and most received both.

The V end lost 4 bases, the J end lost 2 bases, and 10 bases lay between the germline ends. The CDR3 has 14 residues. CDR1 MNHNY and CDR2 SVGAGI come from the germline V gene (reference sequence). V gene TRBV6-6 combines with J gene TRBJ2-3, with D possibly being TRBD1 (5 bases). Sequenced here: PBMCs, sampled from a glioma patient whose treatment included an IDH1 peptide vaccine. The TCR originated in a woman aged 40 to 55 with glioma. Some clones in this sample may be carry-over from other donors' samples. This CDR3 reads CASSSGSPTDTQYF. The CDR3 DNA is TGTGCCAGCAGTTCAGGGTCCCCCACAGATACGCAGTATTTT.